Below are 8 T cell receptor beta chains sequenced from a single sample in a study of technical replicates of blood from a few donors. TCRdb's copy holds only in-frame clones and misses some; the assay was immunoSEQ multiplex PCR. Of nearly 95,000 clones in the sample, almost 97% were seen once. Sequencing input: T cells isolated from PBMCs. The receptors come from a human donor in good health.

CDR3 nucleotides: TGTGCCAGCAGCTTAGGAAGAGGGGGCTACGAGCAGTACTTC. Translating it yields CASSLGRGGYEQYF. This rearrangement joins TRBV7-8 to TRBJ2-7, with D maybe TRBD1 (6 bases). This CDR3 has 14 amino acids. V lost 1 base, J lost 3 bases, and 10 bases lay in between. Germline V gene data show CDR1 as SGHVS and CDR2 as FQNEAQ.

V is TRBV11-2 and J is TRBJ1-3; D unresolved. V lost 1 base, J lost 0 bases, and 7 bases lay in between. Germline CDR1 reads SGHAT; CDR2 reads FQNNGV. This CDR3 contains 15 residues. The CDR3 reads CASSLAGNSGNTIYF. As DNA, the CDR3 is TGTGCCAGCAGCTTAGCTGGCAACTCTGGAAACACCATATATTTT.

V usage is TRBV20-1 and J usage is TRBJ2-7; D call uncertain. CDR1 and CDR2 (germline): DFQATT, SNEGSKA (reference sequence). The V gene lost 6 bases and the J gene lost 6 bases, with 9 bases spanning the gap. The CDR3 covers 10 residues. CDR3 region: CSASRVEQYF. The DNA for the CDR3 is TGCAGTGCCAGTCGGGTCGAGCAGTACTTC.

This clone was recorded only once. The chain employs TRBV29-1 and TRBJ2-7; 9 bases are shared with TRBD1. The germline V gene encodes CDR1 SQVTM and CDR2 ANQGSEA. CDR3 length equals 14 residues. Trimming removed 0 bases from V and 7 bases from J; junction bases left unmatched: 7. The CDR3 DNA sequence: TGCAGCGTTGAAGAGGTAGGGACAGGGAATGAGCAGTACTTC. Protein product: CSVEEVGTGNEQYF.

The chain carries TRBV5-1 and TRBJ1-1; possibly TRBD1 for D (5 bases). Germline assignment: CDR1 SGHRS and CDR2 YFSETQ. The CDR3 is 12 amino acids. The V end was cut by 9 bases, the J end by 5 bases, with 14 bases between. The CDR3 DNA reads TGCGCCACCCCCGCAGGGTATACTGAAGCTTTCTTT. This gives the protein CATPAGYTEAFF.

This sequence joins TRBV14 and TRBJ2-1; 9 bases map to TRBD1. Trimming took 6 bases from V and 6 from J; bases not matched to a gene: 3. This CDR3 is built from 13 residues. The germline CDR1 and CDR2 sequences are SGHDN and FVKESK. The CDR3 region is CASRTGQGNEQFF. CDR3 bases: TGTGCCAGCAGAACGGGACAGGGCAATGAGCAGTTCTTC.

The chain couples TRBV7-8 to TRBJ2-4; the match to TRBD2 covers 10 bases. There are 16 residues in the CDR3. With V trimmed by 2 bases and J by 8 bases, 9 bases remained unmatched. The V gene's germline CDR1 is SGHVS and CDR2 FQNEAQ. The CDR3, as DNA: TGTGCCAGCAGCTTAAGACTAGCGGGTATTATCGACATTCAGTACTTC. As protein: CASSLRLAGIIDIQYF.

This rearrangement joins TRBV5-1 to TRBJ2-7; D might be TRBD1 (7 bases). V was shortened by 2 bases and J by 4 bases, with 13 bases between the two germline ends. CDR3 length: 14 amino acids. Germline values: CDR1 SGHRS, CDR2 YFSETQ. The DNA for the CDR3 is TGCGCCAGCAGCTTTGGAGGGGGCATATACGAGCAGTACTTC. This gives the protein CASSFGGGIYEQYF. Drawing the rest from reference TRBV5-1 and TRBJ2-7, the complete variable domain is KAGVTQTPRYLIKTRGQQVTLSCSPISGHRSVSWYQQTPGQGLQFLFEYFSETQRNKGNFPGRFSGRQFSNSRSEMNVSTLELGDSALYLCASSFGGGIYEQYFGPGTRLTVT.